This entry lists 6 T cell receptor beta chains sequenced from one sample in a study of identical twins. TCRdb independently ran MiXCR on the 5' RACE reads; one entry per CDR3 protein. The profile covers around 250,000 distinct CDR3 sequences, with roughly 13% appearing a single time and about 4.1% taken by the ten largest. This sample was shared with a second study, whose subject was yellow fever vaccine responses in identical twins.

The sequencing input was memory (CD45RO+) T cells sorted from blood. These receptors were taken from a woman under 30 in good health.

The sample holds many counts of this clonotype. The chain joins TRBV9 to TRBJ2-7; D gene uncertain. The CDR3 length is 14 residues. Germline CDR1 SGDLS, CDR2 YYNGEE. Trimming removed 0 bases at V and 3 bases at J, with 10 bases between. The CDR3 region has the DNA TGTGCCAGCAGCGTAGAAGGCACTGACTACGAGCAGTACTTC. As protein: CASSVEGTDYEQYF.

Written as DNA, the CDR3 is TGTGCCAGCAGTGAAAGCGGGAGCACCTACAATGAGCAGTTCTTC. Its translation: CASSESGSTYNEQFF. The chain is built from TRBV2 and TRBJ2-1, with 8 bases aligning to TRBD2. Germline CDR1 is SNHLY and CDR2 is FYNNEI. With V trimmed by 2 bases and J by 2 bases, 2 bases remained unmatched. The CDR3 is 15 residues long.

The V call is TRBV20-1, the J call TRBJ2-7, with D tentatively TRBD2 (6 bases). Germline loops: CDR1 DFQATT, CDR2 SNEGSKA (reference sequence). Deletions cut 6 bases from V and 2 bases from J, with 17 bases between. The CDR3 sequence is 14 residues long. Here the CDR3 DNA reads TGCAGTGCCCCCCTTGGGGGGATCGCCTACGAGCAGTACTTC. Amino acid sequence: CSAPLGGIAYEQYF.

At least ten counts were recorded for this clonotype. This chain uses TRBV12-3 or TRBV12-4 with TRBJ1-5; D is uncertain. V lost 1 base and J 7 bases, leaving 5 bases between the germline ends. This CDR3 is built from 12 residues. CDR3 protein: CASSLEPQPQHF. CDR3 sequence (DNA): TGTGCCAGCAGTTTAGAACCCCAGCCCCAGCATTTT.

The table lists this clonotype with a few counts. The genes are TRBV7-2 and TRBJ2-2; D not certain. The CDR3 runs to 19 residues. Per the germline V gene, CDR1 is SGHTA and CDR2 is FQGNSA. Trimming left V 2 bases short and J 0 bases short, with 19 bases between. The CDR3 here is CASSLYGSPSPSNTGELFF. CDR3 sequence (DNA): TGTGCCAGCAGCTTATACGGGTCCCCCAGTCCCTCGAACACCGGGGAGCTGTTTTTT.

This clonotype was seen ten or more times. The CDR3 nucleotides are TGTGCCAGCAGGGAGGGGCTGACCTCTGGAAACACCATATATTTT. Its translation is CASREGLTSGNTIYF. The rearrangement links TRBV7-8 to TRBJ1-3; perhaps TRBD1 as D (5 bases). This CDR3 has 15 amino acids. V lost 6 bases, J lost 0 bases, and 12 bases lay in between. Germline V gene data show CDR1 as SGHVS and CDR2 as FQNEAQ.